These 3 T cell receptor beta chains came from one sample sequenced in a study of T cells in localized non-small cell lung cancer. The assay was immunoSEQ multiplex PCR, and TCRdb's table has in-frame clones only and misses some. Of roughly 960 clones in the sample, roughly 19% were seen once. Here the sequenced sample was lung tumor tissue, taken before any cancer treatment. These receptors were collected from a male donor aged 60 or over with stage I lung adenocarcinoma.

By share of the sample, this clone is large. The chain uses TRBV28 and TRBJ2-2; 10 nucleotides agree with TRBD1. With 6 bases clipped from V and 6 bases from J, the junction kept 7 bases outside the gene matches. CDR3 length equals 15 residues. From germline, CDR1 is MDHEN and CDR2 SYDVKM. As DNA, the CDR3 is TGTGCCAGCAGCCTGACAGGGGGCGATTCCGGGGAGCTGTTTTTT. Translating it yields CASSLTGGDSGELFF.

This rearrangement joins TRBV9 to TRBJ1-1; a possible D gene is TRBD1 (6 bases). This CDR3 comprises 13 residues. The V gene's germline CDR1 is SGDLS and CDR2 YYNGEE. V lost 3 bases, J lost 5 bases, and 11 bases lay in between. The CDR3 DNA follows: TGTGCCAGCAGCGCCGGGGGCGGTACTGAAGCTTTCTTT. Protein: CASSAGGGTEAFF.

The V gene is TRBV1, the J gene TRBJ1-1. TRBV1 is noted as a pseudogene. The CDR3 consists of 14 residues. CDR3 region: CASSQDGGGTEAFF. The CDR3 DNA reads as TGCGCCAGCAGCCAAGATGGAGGGGGCACTGAAGCTTTCTTT.